The 8 T cell receptor beta chains in this list originate from one sample, sequenced in a study of blood T cell repertoires in COVID-19. Assay used: immunoSEQ multiplex PCR; TCRdb lists only in-frame clones, some missing. The sample has over 250,000 clones; around nine tenths are singletons. Sequencing input: peripheral blood. Every receptor here comes from a man aged 35 to 55 who had recovered from COVID-19.

The chain has TRBV18 and TRBJ2-2, with D uncertain. Deletions cut 4 bases from V and 3 bases from J, with 9 bases between. Germline lookup yields CDR1 KGHSH and CDR2 LQKENI. The CDR3 loop spans 14 amino acids. CDR3: CASSLDTHTGELFF. CDR3 sequence (DNA): TGTGCCAGCTCACTCGACACCCACACCGGGGAGCTGTTTTTT.

V and J are TRBV7-2 and TRBJ2-5; 8 nucleotides agree with TRBD2. The CDR3 has 15 amino acids. V shed 5 bases and J 3 bases; nucleotides not matched to a gene: 8. Germline assignment: CDR1 SGHTA and CDR2 FQGNSA. The CDR3 here is CASSPSAGGEETQYF. In nucleotides, the CDR3 is TGTGCCAGCAGCCCCTCGGCGGGAGGAGAAGAGACCCAGTACTTC.

The chain links TRBV10-3 to TRBJ2-7, with D perhaps matching TRBD2 (7 bases). The CDR3 contains 16 residues. V lost 3 bases and J 0 bases, leaving 15 bases between the germline ends. The V gene's germline CDR1 is ENHRY and CDR2 SYGVKD. The CDR3 region has the DNA TGTGCCATCAGTGAACGTTGGGCGGGGGCCTCCTACGAGCAGTACTTC. Its translation is CAISERWAGASYEQYF.

The chain couples TRBV20-1 to TRBJ2-5, with 12 bases that match TRBD2. V shed 3 bases and J 2 bases; nucleotides not matched to a gene: 13. Germline V gene sequence: CDR1 DFQATT, CDR2 SNEGSKA (reference sequence). The CDR3 extends over 18 amino acids. The CDR3, as DNA: TGCAGTGCTAGTTTTCCTAGCGGGGGGGCAGGGGGACAAGAGACCCAGTACTTC. Translation: CSASFPSGGAGGQETQYF.

The rearrangement links TRBV24-1 to TRBJ2-1; TRBD2 is a possible D gene (7 bases). The CDR3 loop spans 13 amino acids. CDR1 is KGHDR and CDR2 is SFDVKD in the germline V gene. With 1 base removed from V and 8 bases from J, the gap between germline ends came to 8 bases. The CDR3 loop reads CATSDLGGDEQFF. DNA for the CDR3: TGTGCCACCAGTGATTTAGGGGGGGATGAGCAGTTCTTC.

The chain links TRBV5-1 to TRBJ1-2, with D unclear. The germline gives CDR1 SGHRS, CDR2 YFSETQ. V was pared by 4 bases and J by 0 bases, with 13 bases between. The CDR3 runs 15 residues. The CDR3 region has the DNA TGCGCCAGCAGCCCCGGGGTTGCAGCTAACTATGGCTACACCTTC. It is translated as CASSPGVAANYGYTF.

The rearrangement uses TRBV5-4 and TRBJ2-3; D may be TRBD2 (6 bases). The CDR3 extends over 15 amino acids. Looked up from germline, CDR1 is SGHNT and CDR2 is YYREEE (reference sequence). Trimming left V 1 base short and J 0 bases short, with 9 bases between. The DNA for the CDR3 is TGTGCCAGCAGCTTGTCAGGGACTAGCACAGATACGCAGTATTTT. Encoded protein: CASSLSGTSTDTQYF.

This clone was counted a few times. Other DNA sequences within the sample encode an identical CDR3. The V gene is TRBV5-6, the J gene TRBJ1-1; weak D call: TRBD1 (5 bases). Germline CDR1 is SGHDT and CDR2 is YYEEEE. Trimming removed 0 bases at V and 1 base at J, with 7 bases between. CDR3 length: 14 residues. The CDR3 spells CASSLDRKNTEAFF. The CDR3 nucleotides read TGTGCCAGCAGCTTGGACAGGAAGAACACTGAAGCTTTCTTT.